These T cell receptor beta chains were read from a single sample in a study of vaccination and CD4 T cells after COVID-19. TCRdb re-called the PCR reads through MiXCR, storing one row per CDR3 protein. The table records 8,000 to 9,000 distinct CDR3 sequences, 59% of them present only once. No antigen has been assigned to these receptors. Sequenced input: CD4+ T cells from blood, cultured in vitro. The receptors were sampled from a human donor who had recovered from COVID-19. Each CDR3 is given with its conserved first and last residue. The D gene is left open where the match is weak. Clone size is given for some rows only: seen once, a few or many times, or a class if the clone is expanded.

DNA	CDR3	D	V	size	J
TGTGCCAGCAGTCGGGACTACGAGCAGTACTTC	CASSRDYEQYF	NA	TRBV28	NA	TRBJ2-7
TGTGCCAGCCGTCAATTCTCCTACGAGCAGTACTTC	CASRQFSYEQYF	NA	TRBV7-2	few	TRBJ2-7
TGTGCCAGCAGCTTACCCGGGAGCTACGAGCAGTACTTC	CASSLPGSYEQYF	NA	TRBV7-2	NA	TRBJ2-7
TGTGCCAGCAGCTTAGAGGCACCGGGCACTGAAGCTTTCTTT	CASSLEAPGTEAFF	NA	TRBV7-9	few	TRBJ1-1
TGCAGTGCTAGAGGCCAGGGCGGATCCTCAGAGACCCAGTACTTC	CSARGQGGSSETQYF	NA	TRBV20-1	NA	TRBJ2-5
TGCAGTGGACCGGACAGGAGCTCCTATAATTCACCCCTCCACTTT	CSGPDRSSYNSPLHF	TRBD1	TRBV20-1	NA	TRBJ1-6
TGTGCCAGCAGCCAAGTACAGGGTGGTACTGAAGCTTTCTTT	CASSQVQGGTEAFF	NA	TRBV4-2	NA	TRBJ1-1
TGCAGTGCGAGGCGGGATAATGACTACGAGCAGTACTTC	CSARRDNDYEQYF	NA	TRBV20-1	NA	TRBJ2-7
TGTGCCACCAGCAGAGGATCGGTGGTCTCCTACGAGCAGTACTTC	CATSRGSVVSYEQYF	NA	TRBV15	few	TRBJ2-7
TGTGCCTGGAGTGAGGCGGGGCAGGAAGAGACCCAGTACTTC	CAWSEAGQEETQYF	NA	TRBV30	NA	TRBJ2-5
TGTGCCAGCAGCTGGGGGGGTAGCTCCTACGAGCAGTACTTC	CASSWGGSSYEQYF	TRBD2	TRBV7-9	NA	TRBJ2-7
TGTGCCAGCAGGCTCAGGGCCACATGGCCCTACGAGCAGTACTTC	CASRLRATWPYEQYF	NA	TRBV6-1	few	TRBJ2-7
TGCAGTGCTAGAGGAGGCACTGAAGCTTTCTTT	CSARGGTEAFF	NA	TRBV20-1	few	TRBJ1-1
TGCAGTGCTAGTCTGATTAACTCCTACGAGCAGTACTTC	CSASLINSYEQYF	NA	TRBV20-1	NA	TRBJ2-7
TGTGCCAGCAGTCCATTGGCCATTGCTAATTCACCCCTCCACTTT	CASSPLAIANSPLHF	NA	TRBV2	NA	TRBJ1-6
TGCAGTGCTAGAGGGACGACAGGGGCCCAAGAGACCCAGTACTTC	CSARGTTGAQETQYF	TRBD1	TRBV20-1	NA	TRBJ2-5
TGTGCCACCAGCAGAGACCCCCTGGGCAATCAGCCCCAGCATTTT	CATSRDPLGNQPQHF	NA	TRBV15	few	TRBJ1-5
TGTGCCAGCAGTTTAGGGACCCTACGGGGACCCCTCCACTTT	CASSLGTLRGPLHF	NA	TRBV27	NA	TRBJ1-6
TGTGCCAGCAGCTTCTCACTAGCGGGAGGGCACAATGAGCAGTTCTTC	CASSFSLAGGHNEQFF	TRBD2	TRBV7-2	NA	TRBJ2-1
TGTGCCAGCAGCTCTGACAGGGGTCAGCCCCAGCATTTT	CASSSDRGQPQHF	TRBD1	TRBV7-2	NA	TRBJ1-5
TGTGCCAGCAGCAGGGGTTACGAGCAGTACTTC	CASSRGYEQYF	NA	TRBV5-6	NA	TRBJ2-7
TGCAGTGCTCGACAGAACAATCAGCCCCAGCATTTT	CSARQNNQPQHF	NA	TRBV20-1	NA	TRBJ1-5
TGTGCCAGTAGCCGGGACAGGGACCTCTACGAGCAGTACTTC	CASSRDRDLYEQYF	TRBD1	TRBV6-2/TRBV6-3	NA	TRBJ2-7
TGCAGTGCCCCAAGACGAGAGACCCAGTACTTC	CSAPRRETQYF	NA	TRBV20-1	NA	TRBJ2-5
TGTGCCAGCAGCTACAGACAGAACAATGAGCAGTTCTTC	CASSYRQNNEQFF	NA	TRBV7-9	NA	TRBJ2-1
TGTGCCACCAGCGGTACGGGGGCCTCTGAAGCTTTCTTT	CATSGTGASEAFF	NA	TRBV15	NA	TRBJ1-1
TGTGCCAGCAGCTCCGGACTAGCGGGAGGGAACACGCAGTATTTT	CASSSGLAGGNTQYF	TRBD2	TRBV7-2	once	TRBJ2-3
TGCAGTGCTAGAGTTGGGACAGGGGATGGCTACACCTTC	CSARVGTGDGYTF	TRBD1	TRBV20-1	NA	TRBJ1-2
TGCAGTGCTAGGGGTACGTGGGGCTACACCTTC	CSARGTWGYTF	NA	TRBV20-1	medium-sized	TRBJ1-2
TGTGCCAGCGGGGGGAGCGGGGCCACTGAAGCTTTCTTT	CASGGSGATEAFF	NA	TRBV5-4	NA	TRBJ1-1
TGTGCCATCTCAACCCCTCGGCTAGCGGGTGGTCAAGAGACCCAGTACTTC	CAISTPRLAGGQETQYF	TRBD2	TRBV10-3	once	TRBJ2-5
TGTGCCAGCAGCCCTATGGGACAGGGCTACGAGCAGTACTTC	CASSPMGQGYEQYF	TRBD1	TRBV7-9	NA	TRBJ2-7
TGTGCCAGCAGTTACCAGAGGACTAGGCATGAGACCCAGTACTTC	CASSYQRTRHETQYF	TRBD2	TRBV6-2/TRBV6-3	NA	TRBJ2-5
TGTGCCACCAGTGATCCCGGGCGAGAGACCCAGTACTTC	CATSDPGRETQYF	NA	TRBV24-1	few	TRBJ2-5
TGCAGTGCTAGCCCTAGCGGAGTTACGAAGCAGTACTTC	CSASPSGVTKQYF	TRBD2	TRBV20-1	NA	TRBJ2-7
TGTGCCAGCAGCCGTCCTCTACACCGAGGGGACTGGACCCAGTACTTC	CASSRPLHRGDWTQYF	NA	TRBV7-2	NA	TRBJ2-5
TGCAGTGCTTACGACTACCCCGAGCAGTTCTTC	CSAYDYPEQFF	NA	TRBV20-1	NA	TRBJ2-1
TGTGCCAGCAGTTCGACAGGGGATAATTCACCCCTCCACTTT	CASSSTGDNSPLHF	TRBD1	TRBV28	NA	TRBJ1-6
TGTGCCAGGTCAGCGGGTCCTCAAGAGACCCAGTACTTC	CARSAGPQETQYF	NA	TRBV2	NA	TRBJ2-5
TGCAGTGCTAGAGTAGGGGCCCAGCCCCAGCATTTT	CSARVGAQPQHF	NA	TRBV20-1	NA	TRBJ1-5
TGCAGTGCTAGACAGACAGCCAACTACGAGCAGTACTTC	CSARQTANYEQYF	NA	TRBV20-1	few	TRBJ2-7
TGTGCCAGCGGACGGGGGACAGGGGGCTGGGAGACCCAGTACTTC	CASGRGTGGWETQYF	TRBD1	TRBV6-1	NA	TRBJ2-5
TGCAGTGCTCCGACAGGGTTCAATCAGCCCCAGCATTTT	CSAPTGFNQPQHF	TRBD1	TRBV20-1	few	TRBJ1-5
TGCAGTGCCCCCCCAGGGGGGATCCTCTACGAGCAGTACTTC	CSAPPGGILYEQYF	NA	TRBV20-1	NA	TRBJ2-7